Described below is a single TCR beta chain sequence and its context. The CDR3 has 14 amino acids. After removal of 8 bases from V and 3 bases from J, the junction contained 7 bases not matched to a gene. Germline CDR1 is MNHEY and CDR2 is SVGAGI. These data come from a study of blood T cell repertoires in COVID-19. About the research overall: Acute-phase and convalescent COVID-19 samples originated in the United States, Italy and Spain.

The protocol was immunoSEQ multiplex PCR, while the TCRdb copy is restricted to in-frame clones and leaves out a portion. Of around 430,000 clones in the sample, around 87% are singletons; the top ten hold roughly a tenth. The TCR originated in a woman in her forties or fifties who had recovered from COVID-19. The V call is TRBV6-5, the J call TRBJ1-5; TRBD1 aligns across 7 bases. The sample comprised PBMCs or T cells enriched from blood (not recorded which). The CDR3 here is CASGRGQVNQPQHF. CDR3 DNA: TGTGCCAGCGGCAGAGGACAGGTCAATCAGCCCCAGCATTTT.